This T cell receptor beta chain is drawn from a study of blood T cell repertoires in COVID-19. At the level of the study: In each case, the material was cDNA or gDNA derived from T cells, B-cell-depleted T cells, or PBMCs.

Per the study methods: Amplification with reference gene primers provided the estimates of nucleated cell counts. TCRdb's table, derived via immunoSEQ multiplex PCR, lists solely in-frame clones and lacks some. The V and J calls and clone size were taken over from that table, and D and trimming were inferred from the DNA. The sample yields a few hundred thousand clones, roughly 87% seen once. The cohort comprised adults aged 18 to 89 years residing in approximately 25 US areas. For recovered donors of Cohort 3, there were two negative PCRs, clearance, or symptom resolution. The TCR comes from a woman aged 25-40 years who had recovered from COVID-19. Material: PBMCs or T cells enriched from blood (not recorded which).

CDR3 bases: TGTGCCAGCAGCCCAACGGGACAGGGGAATTCACCCCTCCACTTT. This sequence encodes CASSPTGQGNSPLHF. The chain links TRBV7-3 to TRBJ1-6; 10 bases agree with TRBD1. CDR3 length equals 15 residues. Losses at the gene ends were 5 bases for V and 7 bases for J; bases not matched to a gene: 5. Germline loops: CDR1 SGHTA, CDR2 FQGTGA.